This T cell receptor beta chain derives from a study of OX40 agonist ivuxolimab in advanced cancers. Study-wide context: Ivuxolimab, which targeted the costimulatory receptor OX40 (CD134), was an agonistic, fully human IgG2 monoclonal antibody. Intravenous ivuxolimab was administered to patients every 2 weeks at six dose levels: 0.01, 0.1, 0.3, 1.5, 3 and 10 mg/kg. Patients were allowed to have had prior anti-PD-1, anti-PD-L1 or anti-CTLA-4 therapy, and 40% of the dose-escalation patients had previously received checkpoint inhibitors. The paper covers the monotherapy dose-escalation part of the phase I ivuxolimab trial, which included N = 52 patients. Peripheral TCRbeta sequencing aimed to test whether ivuxolimab altered TCR sequence diversity and caused clonal T-cell expansion. Among the roughly 50 dose-escalation patients, 19 had hepatocellular carcinoma, 15 melanoma, 9 renal cell carcinoma and 9 head and neck cancer. Partial responses occurred in three dose-escalation patients, of whom one had hepatocellular carcinoma and two had cutaneous melanoma. The dose-escalation cohort was over 70% male with a mean age of about 58 years, ranging from roughly 20 to 80. Findings and caveats that apply to the study as a whole: Low levels of normalized T-cell clonal expansion were also seen in some patients who did not respond. At doses from 0.1 to 3.0 mg/kg, clonal expansion was seen in both CD4+ and CD8+ blood T cells between baseline and week 6. In partial responders in the 0.1-3.0 mg/kg groups, normalized peripheral clonal expansion was found to be among the lowest, especially among CD8+ T cells. Antigen specificity was not determined for the clonally expanded peripheral T cells. After ivuxolimab, expanded clones were on average more numerous among CD8+ T cells than among CD4+ T cells.

CDR1 and CDR2 (DFQATT, SNEGSKA) derive from the germline V gene (reference sequence). The V end loses 3 bases and the J end loses 9 bases, and a stretch of 12 bases separates them. The CDR3 holds 11 amino acids from the cysteine to the phenylalanine. Only the CDR3 portion is preserved as DNA: 33 bases, with reading frame beginning at the first base. Patients with a history of autoimmune disease or receiving systemic immunosuppression were excluded from the trial. Peripheral blood for TCR sequencing was drawn from every dose cohort at baseline, at cycle 4 day 1 and at cycle 7 day 1. Samples came from an open-label, multicenter, first-in-human phase I dose-escalation trial of ivuxolimab. Adults with locally advanced or metastatic melanoma, renal cell carcinoma, hepatocellular carcinoma or head and neck squamous cell carcinoma were enrolled in the trial. CD4+ and CD8+ T cells were sorted separately from peripheral blood before TCR sequencing.

For sequencing of the TCRbeta CDR3 region, genomic DNA was extracted from the sorted cells. The immunoSEQ Assay was used to sequence the TCRbeta CDR3 regions. Imported from immuneACCESS, the table was reduced by TCRdb to in-frame sequences with V and J called. These copies leave out some clones; in studies compared against another copy, an unresolved V gene accounts for under half, and the cause of the remainder is not known. The sample table lists more than 45,000 clones, 88% of them with a count of one. The ten largest clonotypes hold just under 7% of the sample. Concerning this clone: The target of this receptor is not known. Base qualities were left out, and no much larger clone turns up one base away.

The rearrangement joined TRBV20-1 to TRBJ2-7, with the D call perhaps TRBD1 or TRBD2, as 5 bases match in each case. The receptor was derived from an adult with an advanced solid tumor such as melanoma, head and neck, liver or kidney cancer. The input for sequencing was CD4+ or CD8+ T cells sorted from blood, taken in a trial of the OX40 agonist ivuxolimab. The CDR3: CSASMGVGQYF. The DNA reads as follows: TGCAGTGCTAGTATGGGGGTTGGGCAGTACTTC.